These T cell receptor beta chains were read from a single sample in a study of T cells in Graves' hyperthyroidism and ophthalmopathy. One entry per CDR3 protein, called by TCRdb with MiXCR from the multiplex PCR reads. This sample has 550,000 to 800,000 distinct CDR3 sequences; 15% to 20% occur once, and the top ten carry around a sixth. The sample consisted of blood. These receptors came from a man aged 45-60 years with Graves' hyperthyroidism. Both conserved end residues are part of each CDR3. The order of the fields is V gene, D gene, clone size, J gene, CDR3 DNA, CDR3 protein. D genes are given only for firm matches. Some rows have no size entry. The others give once, few or many, or a class for an expanded clone.

v_call: TRBV4-3; d_call: -; clone_size: -; j_call: TRBJ2-7; cdr3_nt: TGCGCCAGCAGCCAAGGGGCCCCCGGGACCGCCTCGAAGCAGTACTTC; cdr3_aa: CASSQGAPGTASKQYF
v_call: TRBV28; d_call: -; clone_size: -; j_call: TRBJ1-2; cdr3_nt: TGTGCCAGCAGTTCCCTCCCGTCTAACTATGGCTACACCTTC; cdr3_aa: CASSSLPSNYGYTF
v_call: TRBV6-1; d_call: -; clone_size: many; j_call: TRBJ2-3; cdr3_nt: TGTGCCAGCAGTGAATTCGGTACGCAGTATTTT; cdr3_aa: CASSEFGTQYF
v_call: TRBV18; d_call: TRBD2; clone_size: -; j_call: TRBJ2-1; cdr3_nt: TGCGCCAGCTCTAGACTAGCGCGAAGCTCCTACAATGAGCAGTTCTTC; cdr3_aa: CASSRLARSSYNEQFF
v_call: TRBV2; d_call: -; clone_size: many; j_call: TRBJ2-2; cdr3_nt: TGTGCCAGCAGTGATGGGCACGACACCGGGGAGCTGTTTTTT; cdr3_aa: CASSDGHDTGELFF
v_call: TRBV7-8; d_call: TRBD2; clone_size: -; j_call: TRBJ2-1; cdr3_nt: TGTGCCAGCAGCGGACGGGAGGGCCTAAATGAGCAGTTCTTC; cdr3_aa: CASSGREGLNEQFF
v_call: TRBV7-6; d_call: -; clone_size: many; j_call: TRBJ2-5; cdr3_nt: TGTGCCAGCAGCTTATCGGTTGATCAAGAGACCCAGTACTTC; cdr3_aa: CASSLSVDQETQYF
v_call: TRBV20-1; d_call: -; clone_size: many; j_call: TRBJ2-1; cdr3_nt: TGCAGTGCGGTCCCAGAATACAATCTAGACAATGAGCAGTTCTTC; cdr3_aa: CSAVPEYNLDNEQFF
v_call: TRBV6-5; d_call: -; clone_size: -; j_call: TRBJ1-5; cdr3_nt: TGTGCCAGCAGTTACACCTTCCCAGGGCTGGGTCAGCCCCAGCATTTT; cdr3_aa: CASSYTFPGLGQPQHF
v_call: TRBV7-9; d_call: -; clone_size: few; j_call: TRBJ2-7; cdr3_nt: TGTGCCAGCAGCCCGCGTCGGGGGATGAGCTCCTACGAGCAGTACTTC; cdr3_aa: CASSPRRGMSSYEQYF
v_call: TRBV19; d_call: -; clone_size: few; j_call: TRBJ1-6; cdr3_nt: TGTGCCAGTAGTATCCGGGCCGAAAATTCACCCCTCCACTTT; cdr3_aa: CASSIRAENSPLHF
v_call: TRBV2; d_call: -; clone_size: -; j_call: TRBJ2-3; cdr3_nt: TGCGCCAGCAGCCCCAGTAGAATCGCAGATACGCAGTATTTT; cdr3_aa: CASSPSRIADTQYF
v_call: TRBV19; d_call: -; clone_size: -; j_call: TRBJ1-1; cdr3_nt: TGTGCCAGTAGTATAGATAGGGCGGTAGAGAACACTGAAGCTTTCTTT; cdr3_aa: CASSIDRAVENTEAFF
v_call: TRBV28; d_call: -; clone_size: many; j_call: TRBJ2-7; cdr3_nt: TGTGCCAGCATCCTGCGGTCTAGGCAGGGAACCTACGAGCAGTACTTC; cdr3_aa: CASILRSRQGTYEQYF
v_call: TRBV5-4; d_call: -; clone_size: many; j_call: TRBJ2-1; cdr3_nt: TGTGCCAGCAGCTTGGCCCTCGGGGGCAATGAGCAGTTCTTC; cdr3_aa: CASSLALGGNEQFF
v_call: TRBV4-1; d_call: -; clone_size: few; j_call: TRBJ2-3; cdr3_nt: TGCGCCAGCAGCCCCCGCCCGAGCACAGATACGCAGTATTTT; cdr3_aa: CASSPRPSTDTQYF
v_call: TRBV28; d_call: -; clone_size: few; j_call: TRBJ2-1; cdr3_nt: TGTGCCAGCAGTTCCATGGGGACTTACAATGAGCAGTTCTTC; cdr3_aa: CASSSMGTYNEQFF
v_call: TRBV6-2/TRBV6-3; d_call: TRBD1; clone_size: -; j_call: TRBJ2-6; cdr3_nt: TGTGCCAGCAATTTTTCCTATGAGGACTTCCCGGGACAGGGTCTCTCCGGGGCCAACGTCCTGACTTTC; cdr3_aa: CASNFSYEDFPGQGLSGANVLTF
v_call: TRBV28; d_call: -; clone_size: -; j_call: TRBJ2-7; cdr3_nt: TGTGCCAGCAGTCCTCCTGAACAGCCCTACGAGCAGTACTTC; cdr3_aa: CASSPPEQPYEQYF
v_call: TRBV6-1; d_call: TRBD2; clone_size: -; j_call: TRBJ2-1; cdr3_nt: TGTGCCAGCAGTAGAACTAGCGGGGTCTCCTACAATGAGCAGTTCTTC; cdr3_aa: CASSRTSGVSYNEQFF
v_call: TRBV12-3/TRBV12-4; d_call: TRBD1; clone_size: many; j_call: TRBJ1-1; cdr3_nt: TGTGCCAGCAGTCTCAGGGAGGGGGCCACTGAAGCTTTCTTT; cdr3_aa: CASSLREGATEAFF
v_call: TRBV27; d_call: TRBD2; clone_size: few; j_call: TRBJ2-7; cdr3_nt: TGTGCCAGCAGTTTGGGACTAGCCATCTACGAGCAGTACTTC; cdr3_aa: CASSLGLAIYEQYF
v_call: TRBV11-2; d_call: TRBD2; clone_size: many; j_call: TRBJ2-1; cdr3_nt: TGTGCCAGCAGCTTAGATCTAGCGGGCCCAAATGAGCAGTTCTTC; cdr3_aa: CASSLDLAGPNEQFF
v_call: TRBV27; d_call: -; clone_size: -; j_call: TRBJ1-1; cdr3_nt: TGTGCCAGCAGTTTATTCGTTACGGGGGCTAACACTGAAGCTTTCTTT; cdr3_aa: CASSLFVTGANTEAFF
v_call: TRBV14; d_call: -; clone_size: many; j_call: TRBJ1-1; cdr3_nt: TGTGCCAGCAGCCAAGAACGAAGTGTCACTGAAGCTTTCTTT; cdr3_aa: CASSQERSVTEAFF
v_call: TRBV19; d_call: -; clone_size: many; j_call: TRBJ1-1; cdr3_nt: TGTGCCAGTAGCCTGAGAGGGGGGAACACTGAAGCTTTCTTT; cdr3_aa: CASSLRGGNTEAFF
v_call: TRBV5-1; d_call: -; clone_size: many; j_call: TRBJ1-6; cdr3_nt: TGCGCCAGCAGCTTGGAGGCGGATTCACCCCTCCACTTT; cdr3_aa: CASSLEADSPLHF
v_call: TRBV5-1; d_call: -; clone_size: -; j_call: TRBJ2-3; cdr3_nt: TGCGCCAGCAGCATCGACTACACTAGCACAGATACGCAGTATTTT; cdr3_aa: CASSIDYTSTDTQYF
v_call: TRBV12-3/TRBV12-4; d_call: TRBD1; clone_size: many; j_call: TRBJ1-1; cdr3_nt: TGTGCCAGCAGTACAGGACAGGGGATGAACACTGAAGCTTTCTTT; cdr3_aa: CASSTGQGMNTEAFF
v_call: TRBV6-1; d_call: TRBD1; clone_size: many; j_call: TRBJ2-5; cdr3_nt: TGTGCCAGCAGTGTTGGGACAGCCCAAGAGACCCAGTACTTC; cdr3_aa: CASSVGTAQETQYF
v_call: TRBV29-1; d_call: -; clone_size: few; j_call: TRBJ2-7; cdr3_nt: TGCAGCGTTGAAGTACGGGCAGGGGTATACGAGCAGTACTTC; cdr3_aa: CSVEVRAGVYEQYF
v_call: TRBV3-1; d_call: TRBD2; clone_size: few; j_call: TRBJ2-7; cdr3_nt: TGTGCCAGCAGCCAAACTAGCGGGAGGACCCACGAGCAGTACTTC; cdr3_aa: CASSQTSGRTHEQYF
v_call: TRBV7-2; d_call: TRBD2; clone_size: many; j_call: TRBJ2-1; cdr3_nt: TGTGCCAGCAGGGCGACTAGCGGGAGGTCCTACAATGAGCAGTTCTTC; cdr3_aa: CASRATSGRSYNEQFF
v_call: TRBV29-1; d_call: -; clone_size: many; j_call: TRBJ2-4; cdr3_nt: TGCAGCGTTGTAGACGGCGGGGAAAACATTCAGTACTTC; cdr3_aa: CSVVDGGENIQYF
v_call: TRBV2; d_call: TRBD1; clone_size: many; j_call: TRBJ1-1; cdr3_nt: TGTGCCAGCAGTGATGGAGGGGGCGGCACTGAAGCTTTCTTT; cdr3_aa: CASSDGGGGTEAFF
v_call: TRBV7-2; d_call: TRBD1; clone_size: many; j_call: TRBJ2-5; cdr3_nt: TGTGCCAGCAGCTTGAGCACAGGGGAAGAGACCCAGTACTTC; cdr3_aa: CASSLSTGEETQYF
v_call: TRBV12-3/TRBV12-4; d_call: -; clone_size: many; j_call: TRBJ1-2; cdr3_nt: TGTGCCAGCAGTTTAAACAGCGATTATGGCTACACCTTC; cdr3_aa: CASSLNSDYGYTF
v_call: TRBV28; d_call: TRBD1; clone_size: -; j_call: TRBJ1-1; cdr3_nt: TGTGCCAGCAGTTCGGGGGACAGGGGCCCTGAAGCTTTCTTT; cdr3_aa: CASSSGDRGPEAFF